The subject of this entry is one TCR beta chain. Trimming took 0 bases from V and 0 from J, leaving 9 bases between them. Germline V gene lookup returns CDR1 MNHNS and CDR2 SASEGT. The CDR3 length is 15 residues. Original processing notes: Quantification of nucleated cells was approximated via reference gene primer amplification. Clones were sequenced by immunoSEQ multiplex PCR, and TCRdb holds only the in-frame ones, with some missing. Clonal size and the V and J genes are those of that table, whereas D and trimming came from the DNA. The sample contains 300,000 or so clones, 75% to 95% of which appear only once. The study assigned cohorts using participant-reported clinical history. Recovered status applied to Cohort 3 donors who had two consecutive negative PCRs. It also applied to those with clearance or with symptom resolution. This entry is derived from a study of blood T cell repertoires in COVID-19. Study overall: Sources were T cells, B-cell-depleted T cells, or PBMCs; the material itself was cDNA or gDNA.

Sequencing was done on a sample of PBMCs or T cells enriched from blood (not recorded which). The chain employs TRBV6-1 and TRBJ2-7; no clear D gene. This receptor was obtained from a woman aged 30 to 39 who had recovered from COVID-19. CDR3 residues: CASSEAQGGSYEQYF. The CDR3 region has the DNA TGTGCCAGCAGTGAAGCGCAAGGCGGCTCCTACGAGCAGTACTTC.